This T cell receptor (beta chain) was documented in a study of hypomethylating agent response in myelodysplastic syndrome. Background on the study: Responders were six or seven patients with complete response or hematologic improvement; four or five were non-responders.

Data came from immunoSEQ multiplex PCR; TCRdb stores just in-frame clones and leaves some out. The data contain about 6,300 clones, approximately 80% of them singletons. The germline V gene has CDR1 SGHTA and CDR2 FQGTGA. V was cut by 1 base and J by 2 bases, with 8 bases left in between. The CDR3 has 15 residues. The receptor was derived from a human donor with myelodysplastic syndrome. The rearrangement joins TRBV7-3 to TRBJ2-2, with D possibly matching TRBD2 (5 bases). The specimen comprised bone marrow, sampled before or after starting hypomethylating agent treatment for myelodysplastic syndrome (not recorded which). In DNA, the CDR3 is TGTGCCAGCAGCTTAATGGCGGGTAACACCGGGGAGCTGTTTTTT. Its protein product is CASSLMAGNTGELFF.